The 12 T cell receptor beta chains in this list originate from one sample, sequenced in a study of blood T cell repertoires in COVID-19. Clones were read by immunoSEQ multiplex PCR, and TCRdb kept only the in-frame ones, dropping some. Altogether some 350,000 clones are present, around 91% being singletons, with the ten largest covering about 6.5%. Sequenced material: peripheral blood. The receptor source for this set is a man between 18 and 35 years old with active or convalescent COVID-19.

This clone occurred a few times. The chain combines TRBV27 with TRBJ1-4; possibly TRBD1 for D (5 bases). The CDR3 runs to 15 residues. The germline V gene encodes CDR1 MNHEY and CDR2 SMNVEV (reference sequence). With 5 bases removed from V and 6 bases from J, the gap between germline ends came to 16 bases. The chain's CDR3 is CASSPITGVDEKLFF. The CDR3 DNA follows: TGTGCCAGCAGTCCCATCACGGGGGTGGATGAAAAACTGTTTTTT.

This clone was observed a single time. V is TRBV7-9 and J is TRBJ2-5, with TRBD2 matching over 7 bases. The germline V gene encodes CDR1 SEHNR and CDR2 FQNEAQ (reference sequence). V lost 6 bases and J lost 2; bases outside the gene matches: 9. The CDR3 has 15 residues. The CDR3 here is CASSPRGVEQETQYF. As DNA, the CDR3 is TGTGCCAGCAGTCCTCGGGGGGTAGAACAAGAGACCCAGTACTTC.

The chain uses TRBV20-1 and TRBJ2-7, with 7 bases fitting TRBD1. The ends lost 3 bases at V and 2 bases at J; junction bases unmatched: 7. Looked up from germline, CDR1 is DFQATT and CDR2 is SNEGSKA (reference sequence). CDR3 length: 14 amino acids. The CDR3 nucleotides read TGCAGTGCTAGTGGGACAGAGATCCCCTACGAGCAGTACTTC. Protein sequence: CSASGTEIPYEQYF.

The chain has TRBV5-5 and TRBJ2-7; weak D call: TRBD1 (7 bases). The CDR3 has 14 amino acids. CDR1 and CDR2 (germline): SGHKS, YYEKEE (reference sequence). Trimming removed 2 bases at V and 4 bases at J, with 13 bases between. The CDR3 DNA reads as TGTGCCAGCAGCTTTGGAGGGGGCGCGTACGAGCAGTACTTC. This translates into CASSFGGGAYEQYF.

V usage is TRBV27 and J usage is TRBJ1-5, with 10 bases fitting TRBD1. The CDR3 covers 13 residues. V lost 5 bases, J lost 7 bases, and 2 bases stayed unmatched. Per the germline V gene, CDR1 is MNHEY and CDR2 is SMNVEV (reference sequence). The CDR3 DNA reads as TGTGCCAGCAGTGGGACAGGGGAGCAGCCCCAGCATTTT. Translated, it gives CASSGTGEQPQHF.

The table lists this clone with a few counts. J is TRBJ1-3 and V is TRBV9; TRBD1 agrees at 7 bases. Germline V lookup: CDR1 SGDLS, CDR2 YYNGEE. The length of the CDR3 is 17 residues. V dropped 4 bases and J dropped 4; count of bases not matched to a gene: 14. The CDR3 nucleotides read TGTGCCAGCAGCCCCGAGGGGACAGAAATAACGGGAAACACCATATATTTT. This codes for CASSPEGTEITGNTIYF.

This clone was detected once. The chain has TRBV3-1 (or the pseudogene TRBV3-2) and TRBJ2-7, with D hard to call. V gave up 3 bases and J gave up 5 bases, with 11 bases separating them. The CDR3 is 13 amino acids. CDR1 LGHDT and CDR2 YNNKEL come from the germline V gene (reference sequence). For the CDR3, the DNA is TGTGCCAGCAGCCACTTAGAGCCCCACGAGCAGTACTTC. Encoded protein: CASSHLEPHEQYF.

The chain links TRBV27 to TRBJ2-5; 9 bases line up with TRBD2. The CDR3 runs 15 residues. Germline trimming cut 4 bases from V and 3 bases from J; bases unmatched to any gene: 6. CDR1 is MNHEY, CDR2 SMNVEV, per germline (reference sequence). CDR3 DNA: TGTGCCAGCAGTTCTTTGTCTAGCGGGAAAGAGACCCAGTACTTC. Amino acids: CASSSLSSGKETQYF.

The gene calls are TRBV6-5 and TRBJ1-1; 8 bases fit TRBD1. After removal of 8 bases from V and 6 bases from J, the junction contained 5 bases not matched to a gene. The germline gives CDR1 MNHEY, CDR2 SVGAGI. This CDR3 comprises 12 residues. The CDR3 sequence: CASGQGAAEAFF. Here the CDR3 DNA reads TGTGCCAGCGGTCAGGGGGCGGCTGAAGCTTTCTTT.

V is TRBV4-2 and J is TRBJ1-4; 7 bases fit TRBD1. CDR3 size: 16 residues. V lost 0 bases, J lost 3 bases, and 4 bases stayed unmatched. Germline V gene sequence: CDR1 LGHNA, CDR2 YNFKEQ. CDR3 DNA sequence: TGTGCCAGCAGCCAAGATCGGCAGGGGGCTAATGAAAAACTGTTTTTT. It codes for CASSQDRQGANEKLFF.

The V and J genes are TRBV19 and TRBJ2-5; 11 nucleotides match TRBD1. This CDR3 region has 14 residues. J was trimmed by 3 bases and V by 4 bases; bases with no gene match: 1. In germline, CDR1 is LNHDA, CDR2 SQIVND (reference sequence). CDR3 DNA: TGTGCCAGTAGTACGGGACAGGGGGAAGAGACCCAGTACTTC. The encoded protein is CASSTGQGEETQYF.

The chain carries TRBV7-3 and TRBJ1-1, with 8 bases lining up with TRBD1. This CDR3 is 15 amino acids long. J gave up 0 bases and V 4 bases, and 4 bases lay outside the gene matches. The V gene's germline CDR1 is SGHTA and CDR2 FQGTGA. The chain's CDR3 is CASSSTGGLNTEAFF. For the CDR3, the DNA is TGTGCCAGCAGCTCCACAGGGGGTTTGAACACTGAAGCTTTCTTT.